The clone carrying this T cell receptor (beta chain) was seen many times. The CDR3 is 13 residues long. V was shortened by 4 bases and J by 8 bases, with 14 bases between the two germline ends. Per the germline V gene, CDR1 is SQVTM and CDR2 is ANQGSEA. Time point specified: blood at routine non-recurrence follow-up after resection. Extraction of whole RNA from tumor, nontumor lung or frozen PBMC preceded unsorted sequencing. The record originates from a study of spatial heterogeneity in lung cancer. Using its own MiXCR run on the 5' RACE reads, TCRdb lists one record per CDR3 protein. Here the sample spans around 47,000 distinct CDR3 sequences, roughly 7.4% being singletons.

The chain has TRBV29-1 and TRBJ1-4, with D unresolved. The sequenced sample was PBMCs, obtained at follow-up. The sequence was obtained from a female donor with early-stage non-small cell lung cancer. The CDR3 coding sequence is TGCAGCGTTGCGGGAGGGTCTTACGAAAAACTGTTTTTT. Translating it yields CSVAGGSYEKLFF.